These 19 T cell receptor beta chains originate from one sample sequenced in a study of metastatic and nonmetastatic thyroid tumors. Ahead of thyroid surgery, no patient had received treatment of any kind. TCRdb re-clonotyped the PCR reads through MiXCR. Among some 14,000 clones, around a third were seen once, and the ten largest hold around 24%. The specimen sequenced was tumor tissue. The source is a female donor with papillary thyroid cancer or a benign thyroid nodule (not recorded which). Some clones in this sample may be carry-over from other donors' samples.

The sample holds many counts of this clone. The rearrangement links TRBV7-6 to TRBJ2-5; 12 bases are a match to TRBD2. Germline CDR1 SGHVS, CDR2 FNYEAQ. Trimming took 5 bases from V and 4 from J; bases not matched to a gene: 8. The CDR3 has 16 residues. This chain's CDR3 is CASSPQTSGSLETQYF. CDR3 nucleotides: TGTGCCAGCAGCCCTCAGACTAGCGGGAGTTTAGAGACCCAGTACTTC.

There are many counts of this clone. The V and J genes are TRBV28 and TRBJ2-2; 7 bases are shared with TRBD2. The CDR3 length is 16 residues. The J segment lost 5 bases and the V segment lost 5 bases, leaving 11 bases of the junction unmatched. CDR1 is MDHEN and CDR2 is SYDVKM in the germline V gene. In DNA, the CDR3 is TGTGCCAGCAGTGCCCGGGCGGGAGTTCGAACCGGGGAGCTGTTTTTT. This translates into CASSARAGVRTGELFF.

The chain carries TRBV4-1 and TRBJ2-3; 12 bases agree with TRBD2. Germline trimming cut 3 bases from V and 4 bases from J; bases unmatched to any gene: 11. Germline V gives CDR1 MGHRA, CDR2 YSYEKL. This CDR3 is 18 amino acids long. The CDR3 bases are TGCGCCAGCAGCCAGGCAGAAGCTAGCGGGGGGGCGGCAGATACGCAGTATTTT. This encodes CASSQAEASGGAADTQYF.

Worth noting for this clone: This sequence may be a read error, since a much larger clone differs from it by one base. Without the conserved terminal phenylalanine or tryptophan, this CDR3 likely stems from a read error. The DNA is omitted, as the CDR3 cannot be located on it reliably, and the CDR3 follows TCRdb's listing. This sequence joins TRBV2 and TRBJ2-5; the table assigns TRBD1, which was not confirmed against the DNA. Germline CDR1 and CDR2: SNHLY and FYNNEI. Counting both end residues, the CDR3 totals 15 amino acids. The CDR3 sequence: CASSLDRGRGETKYV.

CDR3 sequence reads: CASSLSRVGLYEQYF. The CDR3 DNA is TGCGCCAGCAGCCTATCGCGAGTGGGTCTCTACGAGCAGTACTTC. The chain has TRBV5-1 and TRBJ2-7; D call uncertain. The V end was cut by 4 bases, the J end by 3 bases, with 17 bases between. The germline V gene has CDR1 SGHRS and CDR2 YFSETQ. CDR3 length equals 15 residues. Drawing the rest from reference TRBV5-1 and TRBJ2-7, the complete variable domain is KAGVTQTPRYLIKTRGQQVTLSCSPISGHRSVSWYQQTPGQGLQFLFEYFSETQRNKGNFPGRFSGRQFSNSRSEMNVSTLELGDSALYLCASSLSRVGLYEQYFGPGTRLTVT.

V gene TRBV29-1 combines with J gene TRBJ2-3, with 11 bases matching TRBD2. Germline V gives CDR1 SQVTM, CDR2 ANQGSEA. With V trimmed by 8 bases and J by 6 bases, 7 bases remained unmatched. The CDR3 sequence is 13 residues long. Here the CDR3 reads CSTGTSGSDTQYF. In DNA, the CDR3 is TGCAGCACCGGGACTAGCGGTAGTGATACGCAGTATTTT.

This clone was seen more than once but under ten times. The chain couples TRBV6-1 to TRBJ2-7; 9 bases are shared with TRBD2. Trimming removed 3 bases from V and 3 bases from J; junction bases left unmatched: 6. This CDR3 is 15 amino acids long. Germline V gives CDR1 MNHNS, CDR2 SASEGT. This CDR3 is CASSEAGGSFYEQYF. CDR3 sequence (DNA): TGTGCCAGCAGTGAGGCGGGGGGGTCGTTCTACGAGCAGTACTTC.

This clone was seen only a few times. The chain employs TRBV2 and TRBJ2-7, with D possibly matching TRBD1 (6 bases). This CDR3 has 11 residues. Trimming pared 8 bases from V and 3 bases from J, leaving 8 bases between. Germline values: CDR1 SNHLY, CDR2 FYNNEI. As DNA, the CDR3 is TGTGCCAGCGGGGGACACTACGAGCAGTACTTC. Encoded protein: CASGGHYEQYF.

Worth noting for this clone: Within the sample, other DNA sequences also encode this same CDR3. J is TRBJ1-2 and V is TRBV27, with D possibly matching TRBD1 (5 bases). Germline V CDR1 and CDR2: MNHEY, SMNVEV (reference sequence). The germline V and J ends were trimmed by 2 bases and 2 bases, with 6 bases remaining between them. There are 13 residues in the CDR3. CDR3 sequence reads: CASSLRDNYGYTF. The CDR3 region has the DNA TGTGCCAGCAGTTTACGGGACAACTATGGCTACACCTTC.

The chain uses TRBV2 and TRBJ2-6; D possibly corresponds to TRBD2 (6 bases). The CDR3 loop spans 16 amino acids. V was pared by 4 bases and J by 1 base, with 11 bases between. The V gene's germline CDR1 is SNHLY and CDR2 FYNNEI. The CDR3 DNA reads TGTGCCAGCAGTGTCGTAGCGGCATCTGGGGCCAACGTCCTGACTTTC. It specifies CASSVVAASGANVLTF.

This clone was recorded many times. The rearrangement joins TRBV27 to TRBJ2-1, with D possibly TRBD2 on 5 matching bases. V was clipped by 3 bases and J by 7 bases, with 16 bases between them. The CDR3 runs 15 residues. Germline V gene sequence: CDR1 MNHEY, CDR2 SMNVEV (reference sequence). CDR3 bases: TGTGCCAGCAGTTTCGAACTAGGATCTTCTAATGAGCAGTTCTTC. Amino acids: CASSFELGSSNEQFF.

The sample holds many counts of this clone. The CDR3 region is CASSDRAANTEAFF. The CDR3 DNA reads TGTGCCAGCAGCGACCGAGCCGCGAACACTGAAGCTTTCTTT. The gene calls are TRBV7-8 and TRBJ1-1; no clear D gene. The germline CDR1 and CDR2 sequences are SGHVS and FQNEAQ. CDR3 length: 14 amino acids. V lost 5 bases, J lost 1 base, and 11 bases lay in between.

This clone was detected a few times. The junction differs from germline at one of its ends, possibly a read error. The gene calls are TRBV6-1 and TRBJ2-3; D is undetermined. The CDR3 is 13 residues long. Germline-derived CDR1 and CDR2 are MNHNS and SASEGT. In DNA form, the CDR3 reads TGTGCCAGCACTGAATGGCACACAGATACGCAGTATTTT. Protein product: CASTEWHTDTQYF.

By share of the sample, this clone is medium-sized. The sample contains more than one DNA sequence encoding this CDR3. The chain joins TRBV20-1 to TRBJ2-7; 12 bases map to TRBD2. This CDR3 has 16 amino acids. Germline CDR1 and CDR2: DFQATT and SNEGSKA (reference sequence). After removal of 0 bases from V and 0 bases from J, the junction contained 3 bases not matched to a gene. CDR3 protein: CSARDTSGRSSYEQYF. The CDR3 DNA reads TGCAGTGCTAGAGATACTAGCGGGAGGAGCTCCTACGAGCAGTACTTC.

This clone was counted only a few times. The gene calls are TRBV10-3 and TRBJ2-3; the D gene is possibly TRBD2 (6 bases). Germline CDR1 ENHRY, CDR2 SYGVKD. The V and J ends lost 3 bases and 0 bases respectively, with 13 bases between them. The CDR3 covers 16 residues. CDR3 sequence: CAISESGGLSTDTQYF. For the CDR3, the DNA is TGTGCCATCAGTGAATCCGGGGGACTTAGCACAGATACGCAGTATTTT.

The chain is built from TRBV7-9 and TRBJ2-7; D not certain. This CDR3 region has 14 residues. Germline V gene data show CDR1 as SEHNR and CDR2 as FQNEAQ (reference sequence). Trimming shortened V by 1 base and J by 7 bases, and 14 bases separated the two germline ends. The CDR3 coding sequence is TGTGCCAGCAGCTTAGAGAGGAAGCTGGGTGAGCAGTACTTC. This codes for CASSLERKLGEQYF.

The genes are TRBV4-1 and TRBJ2-7; 9 nucleotides line up with TRBD2. CDR1 MGHRA and CDR2 YSYEKL come from the germline V gene. The CDR3 is 17 residues long. V was clipped by 4 bases and J by 6 bases; unmatched bases: 16. CDR3 sequence reads: CASSPTSGIAGDSEQYF. The CDR3 DNA follows: TGCGCCAGCAGCCCAACTTCGGGAATAGCGGGAGATTCCGAGCAGTACTTC.

V is TRBV6-2 or TRBV6-3 and J is TRBJ2-3; TRBD2 matches 10 bases. V gave up 5 bases and J gave up 2 bases; unmatched junction bases: 4. Germline V gives CDR1 MNHEY, CDR2 SVGEGT. CDR3 length equals 15 residues. Written as DNA, the CDR3 is TGTGCCAGCAGTAACGGACTAGCGGACACAGATACGCAGTATTTT. Its translation: CASSNGLADTDTQYF.

The rearrangement joins TRBV2 to TRBJ1-1; D uncertain. This CDR3 spans 13 amino acids. V lost 4 bases, J lost 1 base, and 7 bases lay in between. Germline CDR1 SNHLY, CDR2 FYNNEI. The CDR3 sequence is CASSGEWNTEAFF. The CDR3 DNA sequence: TGTGCCAGCAGTGGGGAGTGGAACACTGAAGCTTTCTTT.